Sequencing of this T cell receptor (beta chain) was carried out in a study of regulatory T cells in long-lasting Graves disease. Turning to the study itself: Antithyroid drug exposure in newly diagnosed Graves' patients had lasted under 3 months.

Arm-PCR of CDR3 regions and iRepertoire HTBI primers were the basis on which TCR beta libraries were built. TCRdb processed the multiplex PCR reads anew with MiXCR; each CDR3 protein has one entry. The data contain about 370,000 distinct CDR3 sequences, about 14% of them seen just once; the ten biggest clones take up approximately 21%. Whole-study results and caveats: Accuracy could have been hurt by small sample size.

Germline CDR1 KGHDR, CDR2 SFDVKD. Trimming pared 3 bases from V and 8 bases from J, leaving 12 bases between. The CDR3 is made up of 13 amino acids. Time point of the sample: newly diagnosed GD, antithyroid drugs for less than 3 months. Scientists built the TCR library using RNA that was extracted from PBMCs. EDTA tubes collected nine milliliters of peripheral blood. This clonotype was counted ten times or more. Its specificity is unknown. The source was peripheral blood mononuclear cells (PBMCs), collected at new diagnosis, from a patient treated with antithyroid drugs. The source is a female donor with Graves disease. The V and J genes are TRBV24-1 and TRBJ1-2; no clear D gene. CDR3 nucleotides: TGTGCCACCAGTGATCCACAAGTGAGAGGCTACACCTTC. It yields the protein CATSDPQVRGYTF.